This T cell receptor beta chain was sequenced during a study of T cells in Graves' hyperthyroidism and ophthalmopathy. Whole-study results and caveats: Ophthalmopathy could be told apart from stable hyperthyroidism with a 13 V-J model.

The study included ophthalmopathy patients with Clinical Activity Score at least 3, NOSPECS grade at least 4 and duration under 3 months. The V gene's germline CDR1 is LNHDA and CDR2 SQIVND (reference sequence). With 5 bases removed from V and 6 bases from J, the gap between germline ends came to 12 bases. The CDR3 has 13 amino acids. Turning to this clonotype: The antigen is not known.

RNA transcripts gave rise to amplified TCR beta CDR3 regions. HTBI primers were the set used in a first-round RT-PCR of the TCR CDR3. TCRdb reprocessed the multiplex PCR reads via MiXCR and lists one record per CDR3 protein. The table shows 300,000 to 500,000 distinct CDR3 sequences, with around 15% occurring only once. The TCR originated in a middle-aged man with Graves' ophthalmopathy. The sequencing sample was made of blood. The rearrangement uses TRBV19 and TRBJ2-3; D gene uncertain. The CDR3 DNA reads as TGTGCCAGTAGTGCGCAAATGACGGATACGCAGTATTTT. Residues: CASSAQMTDTQYF.